The 6 T cell receptor beta chains listed next were all sequenced from one sample in a study of blood T cell repertoires in COVID-19. Libraries were prepared by immunoSEQ multiplex PCR; TCRdb keeps only in-frame clonotypes and omits some of them. The sample has about 95,000 clones, 89% seen once; the top ten hold roughly 3.5%. Sequenced input: peripheral blood. These receptors were taken from a woman aged 70 to 79 with acute or convalescent COVID-19.

A single count supports this clone. This chain links TRBV7-6 with TRBJ2-6, with TRBD2 matching over 9 bases. The CDR3 covers 19 residues. Germline V lookup: CDR1 SGHVS, CDR2 FNYEAQ. V shed 6 bases and J 0 bases; nucleotides not matched to a gene: 12. The CDR3 sequence: CASSPHPAGGISGANVLTF. Here the CDR3 DNA reads TGTGCCAGCAGTCCTCATCCGGCGGGGGGGATCTCTGGGGCCAACGTCCTGACTTTC. Complete variable domain (other parts from reference TRBV7-6 and TRBJ2-6): GAGVSQSPRYKVTKRGQDVALRCDPISGHVSLYWYRQALGQGPEFLTYFNYEAQQDKSGLPNDRFSAERPEGSISTLTIQRTEQRDSAMYRCASSPHPAGGISGANVLTFGAGSRLTVL.

The CDR3 DNA reads TGTGCCAGCAGTACAGGGGCAGGTAGCAATCAGCCCCAGCATTTT. Its protein is CASSTGAGSNQPQHF. This chain uses TRBV21-1 with TRBJ1-5; no check of the table's D call, TRBD1, against the DNA was made. TRBV21-1 is recorded as a pseudogene. This CDR3 has 15 residues.

The V call is TRBV7-9, the J call TRBJ1-6, with 7 bases that match TRBD1. The CDR3 has 14 residues. Germline trimming cut 4 bases from V and 10 bases from J; bases unmatched to any gene: 7. Germline CDR1 reads SEHNR; CDR2 reads FQNEAQ (reference sequence). In nucleotides, the CDR3 is TGTGCCAGCAGCTCGACAGGGCGGGAATCACCCCTCCACTTT. It is translated as CASSSTGRESPLHF.

The V gene is TRBV18, the J gene TRBJ2-1; D perhaps matches TRBD1 (7 bases). This CDR3 comprises 15 residues. The V gene's germline CDR1 is KGHSH and CDR2 LQKENI. Between the trimmed V and J ends, which lost 5 bases and 7 bases, there was a span of 18 bases. The CDR3 loop is CASSNRRGLGNEQFF. The CDR3 DNA is TGTGCCAGCTCAAACAGGAGGGGGCTAGGGAATGAGCAGTTCTTC.

The chain has TRBV5-1 and TRBJ2-7, with TRBD2 matching over 11 bases. Germline CDR1 is SGHRS and CDR2 is YFSETQ. This CDR3 is 15 amino acids long. V lost 4 bases to trimming and J lost 5 bases; unmatched junction nucleotides: 8. CDR3 DNA sequence: TGCGCCAGCAGCCCCGGTGTTAGCGGGAGGGACGAGCAGTACTTC. It is translated as CASSPGVSGRDEQYF.

In regard to this clone: The identical CDR3 is also encoded by other nucleotide sequences in the sample. The V call is TRBV28, the J call TRBJ2-7, with TRBD1 matching over 8 bases. The CDR3 consists of 13 residues. Germline CDR1 reads MDHEN; CDR2 reads SYDVKM. The V gene end was trimmed by 6 bases and the J gene end by 4 bases; junction bases not matched to a gene: 5. The CDR3: CASRTGGTYEQYF. As DNA, the CDR3 is TGTGCCAGCAGAACAGGGGGGACTTACGAGCAGTACTTC.